This passage covers 24 T cell receptor beta chains from one sample sequenced in a study of T cell repertoires in cytomegalovirus infection. Which antigens these TCRs recognize remains unknown. TCRdb used MiXCR to reprocess the reads, holding one entry per CDR3 protein. The profile shows a few hundred thousand distinct CDR3 sequences, more than 20% of them singletons. This specimen was cultured PBMCs, taken from culture after CMV antigen stimulation. All receptors derive from a human donor in good health (CMV status not recorded). Some clones in this sample may be carry-over from other donors' samples.

The rearrangement links TRBV29-1 to TRBJ2-1; 11 bases line up with TRBD2. The CDR3 is 15 residues long. Germline V lookup: CDR1 SQVTM, CDR2 ANQGSEA. Germline trimming cut 7 bases from V and 12 bases from J; bases unmatched to any gene: 17. The CDR3 DNA reads as TGCAGCGGTGACCCGGGGCTAGCGGGAGGAGTTGGGCAGTTCTTC. Residues: CSGDPGLAGGVGQFF.

The V and J genes are TRBV7-4 and TRBJ2-5; 11 positions agree with TRBD2. The V and J ends lost 3 bases and 5 bases, in that order; junction bases with no gene match: 11. Looked up from germline, CDR1 is SGHVT and CDR2 is SQSDAQ. The CDR3 sequence is 17 residues long. CDR3 coding DNA: TGTGCCAGCAGCTTGGGACTAGCGGCACCTCCTCGGGAGACCCAGTACTTC. It encodes CASSLGLAAPPRETQYF. The full variable domain, rest sourced from reference TRBV7-4 and TRBJ2-5, is GAGVSQSPRYKVAKRGRDVALRCDSISGHVTLYWYRQTLGQGSEVLTYSQSDAQRDKSGRPSGRFSAERPERSVSTLKIQRTEQGDSAVYLCASSLGLAAPPRETQYFGPGTRLLVL.

The sample holds a few counts of this clonotype. The rearrangement uses TRBV5-1 and TRBJ2-1; perhaps TRBD1 as D (5 bases). The germline V and J ends were trimmed by 0 bases and 7 bases, with 11 bases remaining between them. This CDR3 comprises 14 residues. Per germline, CDR1 SGHRS and CDR2 YFSETQ. As DNA, the CDR3 is TGCGCCAGCAGCTTGGAGAGTCAGGGTAATGAGCAGTTCTTC. This encodes CASSLESQGNEQFF.

This clonotype was recorded at least ten times. The chain has TRBV7-8 and TRBJ1-1, with D hard to call. From germline, CDR1 is SGHVS and CDR2 FQNEAQ. V was cut by 1 base and J by 0 bases, with 3 bases left in between. The CDR3 covers 13 residues. CDR3 protein: CASSLDVNTEAFF. As DNA, the CDR3 is TGTGCCAGCAGCTTAGACGTGAACACTGAAGCTTTCTTT.

This clonotype was recorded many times. This CDR3 is CASSLAQGYGYTF. CDR3 nucleotides: TGTGCCAGCAGCTTAGCACAGGGCTATGGCTACACCTTC. The rearrangement links TRBV7-9 to TRBJ1-2; possible D gene TRBD1, 6 bases. The germline gives CDR1 SEHNR, CDR2 FQNEAQ (reference sequence). V lost 0 bases to trimming and J lost 4 bases, with 6 bases between them. The CDR3 loop spans 13 amino acids.

The V and J genes are TRBV12-3 or TRBV12-4 and TRBJ1-1, with 9 bases lining up with TRBD1. Losses at the gene ends were 4 bases for V and 8 bases for J; bases not matched to a gene: 17. The CDR3 extends over 17 amino acids. CDR3 nucleotide sequence: TGTGCCAGCAGTTCGGGAGGGAGATCCGGGACAGGGTGGGAAGCTTTCTTT. It translates to CASSSGGRSGTGWEAFF.

V usage is TRBV6-6 and J usage is TRBJ1-6; D is possibly TRBD1 (5 bases). V lost 7 bases to trimming and J lost 9 bases, with 13 bases between them. The germline gives CDR1 MNHNY, CDR2 SVGAGI (reference sequence). The CDR3 extends over 13 amino acids. DNA of the CDR3: TGTGCCAGCAACGACAGATGGGTTTCACCCCTCCACTTT. This encodes CASNDRWVSPLHF.

This clonotype was counted only a few times. The rearrangement joins TRBV20-1 to TRBJ2-5; no reliable D call. The V and J ends lost 5 bases and 5 bases respectively, with 12 bases between them. This CDR3 has 12 amino acids. CDR1 and CDR2 from the germline V gene are DFQATT and SNEGSKA (reference sequence). In DNA, the CDR3 is TGCAGTGCTCGAAGACCCGGGGAGACCCAGTACTTC. Translated: CSARRPGETQYF.

This clonotype was seen a few times. This chain connects TRBV4-2 to TRBJ2-1, with TRBD2 as a possible D gene (7 bases). The V end lost 5 bases, the J end lost 5 bases, and 19 bases lay between the germline ends. The V gene's germline CDR1 is LGHNA and CDR2 YNFKEQ. The CDR3 totals 16 residues. DNA for the CDR3: TGTGCCAGCAGCGGCCCGTCGGGGGGCCTAAACAATGAGCAGTTCTTC. Translated: CASSGPSGGLNNEQFF.

The chain carries TRBV27 and TRBJ2-1; no clear D gene. The V gene's germline CDR1 is MNHEY and CDR2 SMNVEV (reference sequence). V dropped 4 bases and J dropped 2 bases, with 6 bases sitting between them. The CDR3 contains 13 residues. The CDR3 loop reads CASSYGPYNEQFF. CDR3 nucleotides: TGTGCCAGCAGTTATGGGCCCTACAATGAGCAGTTCTTC.

Only a few counts were recorded for this clonotype. The chain carries TRBV19 and TRBJ2-5, with a possible D match to TRBD1 (6 bases). Germline CDR1 LNHDA, CDR2 SQIVND (reference sequence). The CDR3 runs to 14 residues. V dropped 4 bases and J dropped 2 bases, with 11 bases sitting between them. The CDR3 DNA sequence: TGTGCCAGTAGTAGGTTCGGGACACAAGAGACCCAGTACTTC. It yields the protein CASSRFGTQETQYF.

This clonotype was seen only a few times. This sequence joins TRBV6-1 and TRBJ2-1; 11 nucleotides match TRBD2. Germline V gene sequence: CDR1 MNHNS, CDR2 SASEGT. This CDR3 has 17 residues. Trimming cost V 6 bases and J 2 bases; bases outside gene matches: 9. This CDR3 is CASRTSGTLTAYNEQFF. The CDR3 DNA sequence: TGTGCCAGCAGGACTAGCGGGACTCTAACAGCCTACAATGAGCAGTTCTTC.

The chain has TRBV5-6 and TRBJ2-1; D unclear. This CDR3 has 13 amino acids. The germline CDR1 and CDR2 sequences are SGHDT and YYEEEE. Trimming left V 4 bases short and J 4 bases short, with 9 bases between. CDR3 nucleotides: TGTGCCAGCAGCCCCCTATGGTACAATGAGCAGTTCTTC. It specifies CASSPLWYNEQFF.

This chain uses TRBV20-1 with TRBJ1-2, with 10 bases that match TRBD1. The CDR3 runs to 16 residues. With V trimmed by 1 base and J by 3 bases, 8 bases remained unmatched. Per germline, CDR1 DFQATT and CDR2 SNEGSKA (reference sequence). CDR3 in amino acids: CSARVSGQGDHYGYTF. CDR3 bases: TGCAGTGCTAGAGTTTCTGGACAGGGGGATCACTATGGCTACACCTTC.

This clonotype has just a few counts. V gene TRBV6-2 or TRBV6-3 combines with J gene TRBJ1-1, with 7 positions matching TRBD1. Unmatched junction bases numbered 19, after V lost 0 bases and J lost 0 bases. Germline V gene data show CDR1 as MNHEY and CDR2 as SVGEGT. This CDR3 is 21 amino acids long. The chain's CDR3 is CASSYSFAVRAGGPMNTEAFF. In DNA, the CDR3 is TGTGCCAGCAGTTACTCTTTCGCCGTTCGGGCAGGGGGACCGATGAACACTGAAGCTTTCTTT.

This clonotype was found many times. J is TRBJ2-2 and V is TRBV7-2; D possibly corresponds to TRBD1 (6 bases). V shed 5 bases and J shed 3 bases, with 13 bases lying between them. Germline V gene data show CDR1 as SGHTA and CDR2 as FQGNSA. CDR3 length: 15 amino acids. The CDR3 nucleotides are TGTGCCAGCAGCCCTCCACAGGGTCACACCGGGGAGCTGTTTTTT. The encoded protein is CASSPPQGHTGELFF.

In this sample, this clonotype turned up a few times. The V and J genes are TRBV7-2 and TRBJ2-5; possibly TRBD1 or TRBD2 for D (7 bases each). V lost 4 bases to trimming and J lost 4 bases, with 22 bases between them. The V gene's germline CDR1 is SGHTA and CDR2 FQGNSA. The CDR3 spans 17 residues. CDR3 DNA: TGTGCCAGCAGCTCCCCCCTTCTCCAGGGGGGGGGAGAGACCCAGTACTTC. Translating it yields CASSSPLLQGGGETQYF.

There are a few counts of this clonotype. V is TRBV6-2 or TRBV6-3 and J is TRBJ2-1; 9 nucleotides agree with TRBD2. The germline gives CDR1 MNHEY, CDR2 SVGEGT. V dropped 7 bases and J dropped 7; count of bases not matched to a gene: 8. The CDR3 has 14 amino acids. Here the CDR3 reads CASNQREVWNEQFF. DNA for the CDR3: TGTGCCAGCAACCAGCGGGAGGTTTGGAATGAGCAGTTCTTC.

Only a few counts were recorded for this clonotype. The chain carries TRBV27 and TRBJ1-2, with 7 bases identical to TRBD1. The CDR3 length is 16 residues. Per the germline V gene, CDR1 is MNHEY and CDR2 is SMNVEV (reference sequence). J was trimmed by 8 bases and V by 0 bases; bases with no gene match: 12. CDR3 loop: CASSLSRNRGVGGYTF. CDR3 in DNA: TGTGCCAGCAGTTTATCCCGTAACAGGGGAGTTGGGGGCTACACCTTC.

This clonotype has just a few counts. This chain links TRBV7-9 with TRBJ2-3, with D unresolved. Trimming cost V 3 bases and J 0 bases, with 10 bases left between them. Germline V gives CDR1 SEHNR, CDR2 FQNEAQ (reference sequence). The CDR3 covers 15 residues. CDR3: CASSLRRVSTDTQYF. CDR3 sequence (DNA): TGTGCCAGCAGCTTGCGACGGGTGAGCACAGATACGCAGTATTTT.

The V gene is TRBV6-2 or TRBV6-3, the J gene TRBJ2-1; 9 nucleotides match TRBD2. V shed 2 bases, J shed 8 bases, and the junction held 13 bases outside the gene matches. This CDR3 is 17 amino acids long. Per germline, CDR1 MNHEY and CDR2 SVGEGT. The CDR3 DNA follows: TGTGCCAGCAGTTACGCCCTCGGCGGGAGGGTGGTCGATGAGCAGTTCTTC. This codes for CASSYALGGRVVDEQFF.

Only a few counts were recorded for this clonotype. The chain links TRBV19 to TRBJ2-2; a possible D gene is TRBD2 (6 bases). CDR1 and CDR2 (germline): LNHDA, SQIVND (reference sequence). The V gene lost 10 bases and the J gene lost 5 bases, with 17 bases spanning the gap. This CDR3 is built from 14 residues. The CDR3 DNA is TGTGCCACCTCCAGCGGGCGGTGGACCGGGGAGCTGTTTTTT. This gives the protein CATSSGRWTGELFF. Filled out from reference TRBV19 and TRBJ2-2, the complete variable domain reads DGGITQSPKYLFRKEGQNVTLSCEQNLNHDAMYWYRQDPGQGLRLIYYSQIVNDFQKGDIAEGYSVSREKKESFPLTVTSAQKNPTAFYLCATSSGRWTGELFFGEGSRLTVL.

At least ten counts were recorded for this clonotype. The gene calls are TRBV7-2 and TRBJ2-5, with no clear D. The V and J ends lost 1 base and 3 bases respectively, with 6 bases between them. The CDR3 runs to 13 residues. From germline, CDR1 is SGHTA and CDR2 FQGNSA. CDR3 region: CASSLVPEETQYF. In nucleotides, the CDR3 is TGTGCCAGCAGCTTAGTGCCAGAAGAGACCCAGTACTTC.

The chain has TRBV11-2 and TRBJ2-3; perhaps TRBD2 as D (5 bases). The length of the CDR3 is 15 residues. V was clipped by 3 bases and J by 6 bases, with 16 bases between them. Germline V gene data show CDR1 as SGHAT and CDR2 as FQNNGV. CDR3 sequence reads: CASSFPGILPDTQYF. CDR3 in DNA: TGTGCCAGCAGCTTTCCCGGGATCCTACCGGATACGCAGTATTTT. Variable domain in full (rest from reference TRBV11-2 and TRBJ2-3): EAGVAQSPRYKIIEKRQSVAFWCNPISGHATLYWYQQILGQGPKLLIQFQNNGVVDDSQLPKDRFSAERLKGVDSTLKIQPAKLEDSAVYLCASSFPGILPDTQYFGPGTRLTVL.